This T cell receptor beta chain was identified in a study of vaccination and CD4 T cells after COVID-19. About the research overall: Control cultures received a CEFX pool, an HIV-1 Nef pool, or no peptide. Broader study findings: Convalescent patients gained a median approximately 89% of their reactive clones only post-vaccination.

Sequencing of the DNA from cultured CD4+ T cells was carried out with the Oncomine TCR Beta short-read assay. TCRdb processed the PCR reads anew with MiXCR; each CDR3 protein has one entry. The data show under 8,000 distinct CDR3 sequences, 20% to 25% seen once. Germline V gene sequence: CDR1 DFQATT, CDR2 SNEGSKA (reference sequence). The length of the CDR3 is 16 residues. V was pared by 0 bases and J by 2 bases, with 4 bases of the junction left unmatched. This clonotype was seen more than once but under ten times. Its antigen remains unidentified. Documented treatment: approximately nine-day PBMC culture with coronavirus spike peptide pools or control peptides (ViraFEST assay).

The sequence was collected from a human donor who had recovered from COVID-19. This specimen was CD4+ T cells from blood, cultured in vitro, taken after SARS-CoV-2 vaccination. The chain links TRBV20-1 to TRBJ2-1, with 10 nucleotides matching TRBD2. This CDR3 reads CSARDPSGRTYNEQFF. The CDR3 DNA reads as TGCAGTGCTAGAGATCCTAGCGGGAGAACCTACAATGAGCAGTTCTTC.